This T cell receptor beta chain was identified during a study of OX40 agonist ivuxolimab in advanced cancers. The CDR3 totals 16 residues. V was clipped by 5 bases and J by 5 bases; unmatched bases: 12. Germline assignment: CDR1 SGHTA and CDR2 FQGTGA. Worth noting for this clone: Its specificity is not known.

The table came from immunoSEQ multiplex PCR; TCRdb's copy has only in-frame clones and leaves some out. Among fewer than 90,000 clones listed, roughly 88% were seen once. Regarding the study as a whole: Determination of antigen specificity was not performed for the expanded peripheral T cells.

This TCR derives from an adult with an advanced solid tumor such as melanoma, head and neck, liver or kidney cancer. V is TRBV7-3 and J is TRBJ2-5; 9 nucleotides match TRBD2. Source: CD4+ or CD8+ T cells sorted from blood, taken in a trial of the OX40 agonist ivuxolimab. The CDR3 region has the DNA TGTGCCAGCAGCCCAGGCGGGGGGGCCAAATTGGAGACCCAGTACTTC. This codes for CASSPGGGAKLETQYF.